This record looks at one T cell receptor beta chain sequence and its context. Its matching antigen is unknown. Germline assignment: CDR1 LNHDA and CDR2 SQIVND (reference sequence). The CDR3 loop spans 13 amino acids. V gave up 3 bases and J gave up 4 bases, with 9 bases separating them. The sample belongs to a study of cytomegalovirus exposure and HLA in healthy donors. Across the whole study: An analysis done earlier identified roughly 120 million unique TCR beta sequences from about 180 million T cells. Early released data comprised around 80 million unique TCRs from HLA-typed donors. Points from the study as a whole: A previous analysis found most TCR beta V segments productive roughly 87% or roughly 30% of the time.

Both 60 Vbeta primers and 13 Jbeta primers went into the PCR. Only in-frame clones appear in the TCRdb table, and some are missing; sequencing was by immunoSEQ multiplex PCR. The listing contains around 76,000 clones. The chain has TRBV19 and TRBJ1-2, with D uncertain. The sequence came from a boy under 18 in good health and CMV-seronegative. Sequenced: PBMCs. CDR3 residues: CASSMIRGYGYTF. Written as DNA, the CDR3 is TGTGCCAGTAGTATGATCAGAGGCTATGGCTACACCTTC.